The next 10 T cell receptor beta chains were all read from a single sample in a study of CD8+ T cells in alopecia areata. It was with CD4, CD8alpha, NKG2D, NKG2ACE and other markers that pooled cutaneous lymph node cells were sorted. Sequencing relied on a cDNA template that was reverse transcribed from extracted RNA. The data were produced by immunoSEQ multiplex PCR, yet TCRdb's version contains in-frame clones alone and is incomplete. The sample holds over 8,500 clones, and no clone turns up only once. Input material: CD8+ T cells sorted from a lymph node. The receptors originated from a C3H/HeJ mouse with alopecia areata. The MHC haplotype recorded for the strain is H2-k.

The table lists this clone with many counts. Gene names refer to mouse genes. The read halts 4 residues ahead of the CDR3 end, with the missing end drawn from the germline J gene. This chain links TRBV29 with TRBJ2-5; 7 nucleotides align to TRBD1. The CDR3 is 15 amino acids. Trimming at V came to 2 bases and at J to 3 bases, leaving 5 bases not matched to a gene. Germline V CDR1 and CDR2: MSHET, SYDVDS. Partial CDR3 DNA: TGTGCTAGCAGTTTACCCTCAGGGGGACAAGAC. It codes for CASSLPSGGQD. The full CDR3 protein reads CASSLPSGGQDTQYF.

This clone occurred many times. Gene names and germline match the mouse. Coverage ceases 4 residues before the CDR3 finishes, and the germline J gene fills in the end. The chain couples TRBV1 to TRBJ2-4; 11 bases map to TRBD2. J lost 2 bases, V lost 0 bases, and 4 bases had no gene match. Germline CDR1 is NSQYPW and CDR2 is LRSPGD (reference sequence). The CDR3 extends over 17 amino acids. The CDR3 sequence is CTCSADKGLGAQNTLYF. Incomplete CDR3 DNA: TGCACCTGCAGTGCAGATAAGGGACTGGGGGCTCAAAAC.

Note on this clone: Gene names are the mouse ones. The CDR3 loop reads CASGGDNYAEQFF. CDR3 bases read: TGTGCCAGCGGTGGGGACAATTATGCT. The chain recombines TRBV13-2 with TRBJ2-1, with D perhaps TRBD1 (6 bases). The read gets to within 4 residues of the CDR3 end, and the germline J gene fills in the rest. This CDR3 is built from 13 residues. V lost 3 bases and J lost 4, with 8 bases in between. Germline-derived CDR1 and CDR2 are NNHNN and SYGAGS (reference sequence).

This clone showed up many times. Genes and germline are mouse. The sequenced fragment ends 4 residues before the CDR3 boundary, so the rest is inferred from the germline J gene. The V call is TRBV13-2, the J call TRBJ2-3; D is undetermined. The germline V gene encodes CDR1 NNHNN and CDR2 SYGAGS (reference sequence). The CDR3 runs to 14 residues. Deletions cut 2 bases from V and 0 bases from J, with 7 bases between. The part of the CDR3 DNA that was read is TGTGCCAGCGGTGACTGGTCTAGTGCAGAA. This sequence encodes CASGDWSSAE. The whole CDR3 sequence is CASGDWSSAETLYF.

This clone is classed as medium-sized. Gene names and germline refer to mouse. The read finishes 4 residues shy of the CDR3 end, and the germline J gene is used to complete it. This chain links TRBV1 with TRBJ2-5, with D tentatively TRBD1 (6 bases). The V gene lost 2 bases and the J gene lost 3 bases, with 9 bases spanning the gap. In germline, CDR1 is NSQYPW, CDR2 LRSPGD (reference sequence). The CDR3 sequence is 14 residues long. The sequenced part of the CDR3 DNA is TGCACCTGCAGTGCACCCGGACAGCAAGAC. Translation gives CTCSAPGQQD. The entire CDR3 is CTCSAPGQQDTQYF. The variable domain in full, completed from reference TRBV1 and TRBJ2-5, reads VTLLEQNPRWRLVPRGQAVNLRCILKNSQYPWMSWYQQDLQKQLQWLFTLRSPGDKEVKSLPGADYLATRVTDTELRLQVANMSQGRTLYCTCSAPGQQDTQYFGPGTRLLVL.

This clone was picked up many times. Mouse names are used for the genes. The DNA ends 4 residues before the CDR3 does, and the rest of the CDR3 is filled in from the germline J gene. V is TRBV19 and J is TRBJ1-1; unclear D gene. This CDR3 has 13 amino acids. The V and J ends lost 2 bases and 0 bases respectively, with 5 bases between them. Germline V gives CDR1 FNHDT, CDR2 SITEND (reference sequence). The CDR3 is CASSIQANTEVFF. Partial CDR3 DNA: TGTGCCAGCAGTATTCAGGCAAACACA.

The table lists this clone with many counts. Germline and genes here are mouse. The CDR3 goes on 4 residues after the read ends, and that part is filled in from the germline J gene. The J gene is TRBJ1-1, the V gene TRBV15, with TRBD1 identical over 8 bases. Germline CDR1 reads SGHND; CDR2 reads FRSKSL. Trimming removed 1 base from V and 4 bases from J; junction bases left unmatched: 2. This CDR3 region has 14 residues. The CDR3 bases that were read are TGTGCCAGCAGTTTAGTCAGGGGGCCCACA. Translated, it gives CASSLVRGPT. The entire CDR3 reads CASSLVRGPTEVFF.

This clone was counted ten times or more. Mouse names are used for the genes. The read ends 4 residues before the CDR3 terminus; that terminus is restored from the germline J gene. V gene TRBV1 combines with J gene TRBJ2-1, with D tentatively TRBD1 (6 bases). Germline V CDR1 and CDR2: NSQYPW, LRSPGD (reference sequence). Between the trimmed V and J ends, which lost 0 bases and 4 bases, there was a span of 10 bases. The CDR3 runs 15 residues. CDR3 DNA (partial): TGCACCTGCAGTGCAGATCGGGGACAATATGCT. Its protein is CTCSADRGQYA. The CDR3 as a whole reads CTCSADRGQYAEQFF. Full variable domain (remainder filled in from reference TRBV1 and TRBJ2-1): VTLLEQNPRWRLVPRGQAVNLRCILKNSQYPWMSWYQQDLQKQLQWLFTLRSPGDKEVKSLPGADYLATRVTDTELRLQVANMSQGRTLYCTCSADRGQYAEQFFGPGTRLTVL.

This clone was seen at least ten times. The gene names given are mouse names. The sequence runs out 4 residues before the end of the CDR3; the remainder is reconstructed from the germline J gene. The chain couples TRBV19 to TRBJ1-2; 10 nucleotides agree with TRBD1. This CDR3 has 14 amino acids. Germline CDR1 is FNHDT and CDR2 is SITEND (reference sequence). CDR3 DNA, as far as it was read: TGTGCCAGCAGTATAACCCGGGACAGGGGC. Encoded protein: CASSITRDRG. The entire CDR3 protein is CASSITRDRGDYTF.

This clone has ten or more counts. The genes and germline here are from mouse. The read ends 4 residues before the CDR3 terminus; that terminus is restored from the germline J gene. The chain joins TRBV31 to TRBJ1-2, with 10 bases fitting TRBD1. CDR3 size: 14 residues. Germline-derived CDR1 and CDR2 are GKSSPN and SITVG. The V gene end was trimmed by 0 bases and the J gene end by 3 bases; junction bases not matched to a gene: 1. The CDR3 region is CAWSLGTGDSDYTF. CDR3 DNA (partial): TGTGCCTGGAGTCTAGGGACAGGGGACTCC.